This TCR beta chain was identified during a study of immune cell composition in non-small cell lung cancer. Overall study context: Lung adenocarcinoma or squamous carcinoma made up most tumours.

Here immunoSEQ multiplex PCR was the method, and the copy in TCRdb shows in-frame clones only, minus some. The sample includes 11,000 to 15,000 clones, roughly 70% of them seen just once. This clone was counted a single time. V dropped 2 bases and J dropped 7 bases, with 12 bases sitting between them. The CDR3 runs 14 residues. CDR1 is SGHDT, CDR2 YYEEEE, per germline. The sequenced sample was lung tumor tissue. This chain joins TRBV5-6 and TRBJ1-4; D might be TRBD1 (5 bases). The receptor's source is a human donor with non-small cell lung cancer. The CDR3 region is CASSFGGFAEKLFF. The CDR3 DNA reads TGTGCCAGCAGCTTCGGGGGATTCGCTGAAAAACTGTTTTTT.